Listed here is a single T cell receptor (beta chain). Its antigen is not known. Clones were read by immunoSEQ multiplex PCR, and TCRdb kept only the in-frame ones, dropping some. The repertoire holds 60,000 to 70,000 clones, with roughly 80% as singletons. The sample comes from a study of OX40 agonist ivuxolimab in advanced cancers. Study-wide findings and caveats: There was clonal expansion of CD4+ and CD8+ blood T cells by week 6 at 0.1 to 3.0 mg/kg.

The CDR3 is 13 amino acids. J was trimmed by 5 bases and V by 6 bases; bases with no gene match: 5. The germline V gene encodes CDR1 MGHRA and CDR2 YSYEKL. Sampling of blood occurred at baseline, cycle 4 day 1, and cycle 7 day 1. This receptor was taken from an adult with an advanced solid tumor such as melanoma, head and neck, liver or kidney cancer. Sequenced here: CD4+ or CD8+ T cells sorted from blood, sampled in a trial of the OX40 agonist ivuxolimab. V is TRBV4-1 and J is TRBJ2-5, with TRBD2 identical over 8 bases. The CDR3 reads CASSRGGPETQYF. The CDR3 DNA is TGCGCCAGCAGTCGGGGGGGCCCGGAGACCCAGTACTTC.